Each of the 14 T cell receptor beta chains below was sequenced from the same sample in a study of CD8 T cells in ankylosing spondylitis. TCRdb re-called the 5' RACE reads through MiXCR, storing one row per CDR3 protein. The sample consists of 250,000 to 350,000 distinct CDR3 sequences, roughly 20% of them appearing once. The material sequenced was blood, either unsorted or a sorted T cell fraction (not recorded which). The receptor set was obtained from a male donor with ankylosing spondylitis or in good health (not recorded which).

This clonotype was observed many times. V and J are TRBV20-1 and TRBJ2-3; TRBD2 matches 13 bases. With 6 bases clipped from V and 2 bases from J, the junction kept 5 bases outside the gene matches. CDR1 is DFQATT, CDR2 SNEGSKA, per germline (reference sequence). The CDR3 totals 15 residues. Here the CDR3 DNA reads TGCAGTGCCCTACTAGCGGGGGGGATCACAGATACGCAGTATTTT. Amino acids: CSALLAGGITDTQYF.

CDR3 sequence (DNA): TGTGCCAGCAGCTTATCCACAGGGGGCAATTCACCCCTCCACTTT. Amino acids: CASSLSTGGNSPLHF. The chain couples TRBV7-6 to TRBJ1-6; 9 nucleotides line up with TRBD1. V lost 2 bases and J lost 7; bases outside the gene matches: 3. This CDR3 contains 15 residues. Germline V gives CDR1 SGHVS, CDR2 FNYEAQ.

The table lists this clonotype with many counts. V and J are TRBV29-1 and TRBJ2-5; tentatively, D is TRBD2 (5 bases). The germline V gene encodes CDR1 SQVTM and CDR2 ANQGSEA. CDR3 size: 13 residues. The germline V and J ends were trimmed by 7 bases and 3 bases, with 15 bases remaining between them. CDR3 amino acids: CSAAAPGEETQYF. In DNA form, the CDR3 reads TGCAGCGCCGCCGCCCCCGGGGAAGAGACCCAGTACTTC.

The chain uses TRBV5-1 and TRBJ2-1; D uncertain. V was cut by 0 bases and J by 2 bases, with 9 bases left in between. Looked up from germline, CDR1 is SGHRS and CDR2 is YFSETQ. The CDR3 extends over 15 amino acids. CDR3: CASSLAGETYNEQFF. The CDR3 nucleotides read TGCGCCAGCAGCTTGGCAGGCGAAACCTACAATGAGCAGTTCTTC.

The V gene is TRBV4-2, the J gene TRBJ1-5; no clear D gene. CDR1 is LGHNA and CDR2 is YNFKEQ in the germline V gene. V dropped 4 bases and J dropped 0 bases, with 16 bases sitting between them. This CDR3 contains 17 residues. CDR3 DNA sequence: TGTGCCAGCAGCCGACGTGCTCCACCGTATAGCAATCAGCCCCAGCATTTT. This codes for CASSRRAPPYSNQPQHF.

CDR3 in amino acids: CSVTLTSGRVRSTDTQYF. CDR3 sequence (DNA): TGCAGCGTCACTCTGACTAGCGGGAGGGTTCGTAGCACAGATACGCAGTATTTT. The chain recombines TRBV29-1 with TRBJ2-3, with 14 bases aligning to TRBD2. Germline-derived CDR1 and CDR2 are SQVTM and ANQGSEA. The CDR3 sequence is 18 residues long. The trim removed 6 bases at V and 0 bases at J, leaving 11 bases unmatched.

This clonotype appeared once. V is TRBV11-3 and J is TRBJ1-1; D remains unclear. The CDR3 extends over 13 amino acids. V dropped 5 bases and J dropped 1 base, with 8 bases sitting between them. Germline V gene data show CDR1 as SGHNT and CDR2 as YENEEA. This CDR3 is CASSITENTEAFF. CDR3 sequence (DNA): TGTGCCAGCAGCATTACAGAGAACACTGAAGCTTTCTTT. Filled out from reference TRBV11-3 and TRBJ1-1, the complete variable domain reads EAGVVQSPRYKIIEKKQPVAFWCNPISGHNTLYWYLQNLGQGPELLIRYENEEAVDDSQLPKDRFSAERLKGVDSTLKIQPAELGDSAVYLCASSITENTEAFFGQGTRLTVV.

This chain connects TRBV29-1 to TRBJ2-3, with 7 positions matching TRBD1. The J segment lost 2 bases and the V segment lost 3 bases, leaving 11 bases of the junction unmatched. Germline V gives CDR1 SQVTM, CDR2 ANQGSEA. This CDR3 region has 16 residues. Here the CDR3 DNA reads TGCAGCGTTGACCCGACAGGGATGAGAAACACAGATACGCAGTATTTT. Protein: CSVDPTGMRNTDTQYF.

This clonotype was seen at least ten times. CDR3 loop: CASSLAGEQFF. The CDR3 nucleotides read TGCGCCAGCAGCTTGGCGGGGGAGCAGTTCTTC. V gene TRBV5-1 combines with J gene TRBJ2-1; D is perhaps TRBD2 (5 bases). V dropped 0 bases and J dropped 10 bases, with 5 bases sitting between them. This CDR3 region has 11 residues. The germline gives CDR1 SGHRS, CDR2 YFSETQ.

This chain uses TRBV14 with TRBJ2-1, with D possibly matching TRBD2 (6 bases). The CDR3 loop spans 17 amino acids. Germline V gives CDR1 SGHDN, CDR2 FVKESK. V lost 4 bases and J lost 4, with 20 bases in between. Written as DNA, the CDR3 is TGTGCCAGCAGCCCAAACCGGGACTGGGTCGGGTACAATGAGCAGTTCTTC. This codes for CASSPNRDWVGYNEQFF.

There are a few counts of this clonotype. The CDR3 loop reads CASSLDGDADTQYF. In DNA, the CDR3 is TGCGCCAGCAGCTTGGATGGGGACGCAGATACGCAGTATTTT. V usage is TRBV5-1 and J usage is TRBJ2-3; D may correspond to TRBD1 or TRBD2 (5 bases each). The CDR3 is made up of 14 amino acids. V shed 0 bases and J shed 4 bases, with 9 bases lying between them. CDR1 and CDR2 from the germline V gene are SGHRS and YFSETQ.

This clonotype came up a few times. The J gene is TRBJ2-1, the V gene TRBV12-3 or TRBV12-4; 11 positions match TRBD2. The V and J ends lost 5 bases and 5 bases, in that order; junction bases with no gene match: 11. The CDR3 has 17 residues. The CDR3 region has the DNA TGTGCCAGCAGTCCACTCGTTAGCGGGAGGGCCCACAATGAGCAGTTCTTC. It is translated as CASSPLVSGRAHNEQFF.

The chain uses TRBV15 and TRBJ2-1, with 8 bases lining up with TRBD1. V lost 3 bases, J lost 1 base, and 2 bases stayed unmatched. The CDR3 has 15 amino acids. Germline CDR1 is LNHNV and CDR2 is YYDKDF (reference sequence). The CDR3 reads CATSRDRESYNEQFF. CDR3 nucleotide sequence: TGTGCCACCAGCAGGGACAGGGAATCCTACAATGAGCAGTTCTTC.

The table lists this clonotype with a few counts. The gene calls are TRBV7-8 and TRBJ2-7; D possibly corresponds to TRBD1 (6 bases). Trimming removed 3 bases from V and 3 bases from J, with 9 bases in between. Germline lookup yields CDR1 SGHVS and CDR2 FQNEAQ. The CDR3 extends over 13 amino acids. The DNA of the CDR3 is TGTGCCAGCAGCTTGGACAGCCTCTACGAGCAGTACGTC. Amino acids: CASSLDSLYEQYV.